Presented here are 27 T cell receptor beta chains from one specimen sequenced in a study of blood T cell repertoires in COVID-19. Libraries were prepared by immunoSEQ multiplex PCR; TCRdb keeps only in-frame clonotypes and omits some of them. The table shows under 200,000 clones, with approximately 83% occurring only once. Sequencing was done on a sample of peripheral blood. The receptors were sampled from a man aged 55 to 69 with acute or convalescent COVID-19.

CDR3 protein: CASSVRQLPWDYGYTF. DNA of the CDR3: TGTGCCAGCAGCGTACGACAGCTCCCTTGGGACTATGGCTACACCTTC. The V gene is TRBV21-1, the J gene TRBJ1-2; no check of the table's D call, TRBD1, against the DNA was made. TRBV21-1 is a pseudogene locus. The CDR3 runs to 16 residues.

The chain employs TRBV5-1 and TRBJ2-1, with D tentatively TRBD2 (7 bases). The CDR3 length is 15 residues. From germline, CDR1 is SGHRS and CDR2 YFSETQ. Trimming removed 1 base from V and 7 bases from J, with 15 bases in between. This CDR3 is CASSLQGRGENEQFF. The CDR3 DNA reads TGCGCCAGCAGCTTGCAGGGGAGGGGTGAGAATGAGCAGTTCTTC.

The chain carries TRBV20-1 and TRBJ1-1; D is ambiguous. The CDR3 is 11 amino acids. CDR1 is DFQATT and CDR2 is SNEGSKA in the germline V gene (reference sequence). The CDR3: CARAVNTEAFF. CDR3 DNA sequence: TGCGCCCGAGCCGTGAACACTGAAGCTTTCTTT.

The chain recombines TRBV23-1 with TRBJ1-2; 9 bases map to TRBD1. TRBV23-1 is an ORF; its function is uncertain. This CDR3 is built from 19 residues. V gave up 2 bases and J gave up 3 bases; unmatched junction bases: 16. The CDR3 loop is CASSQPTGTGHDTDYGYTF. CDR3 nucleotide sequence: TGCGCCAGCAGTCAACCGACCGGGACAGGGCATGACACCGACTATGGCTACACCTTC.

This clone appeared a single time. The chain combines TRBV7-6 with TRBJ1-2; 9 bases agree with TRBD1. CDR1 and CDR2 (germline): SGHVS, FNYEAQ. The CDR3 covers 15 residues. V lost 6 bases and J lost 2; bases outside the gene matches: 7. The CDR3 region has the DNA TGTGCCAGCAGGGGGGGACAGGGTGACAACTATGGCTACACCTTC. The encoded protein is CASRGGQGDNYGYTF.

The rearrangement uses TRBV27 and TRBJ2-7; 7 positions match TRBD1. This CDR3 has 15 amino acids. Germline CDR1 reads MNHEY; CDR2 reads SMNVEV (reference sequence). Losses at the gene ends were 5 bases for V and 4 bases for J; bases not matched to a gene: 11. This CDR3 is CASSTHRGWAYEQYF. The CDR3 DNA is TGTGCCAGCAGTACCCACAGGGGATGGGCGTACGAGCAGTACTTC.

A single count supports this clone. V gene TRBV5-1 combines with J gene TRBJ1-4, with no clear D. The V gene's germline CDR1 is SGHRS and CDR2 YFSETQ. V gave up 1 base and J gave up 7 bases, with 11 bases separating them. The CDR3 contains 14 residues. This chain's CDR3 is CASSLSREGEKLFF. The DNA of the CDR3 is TGCGCCAGCAGCTTGAGTCGGGAGGGTGAAAAACTGTTTTTT.

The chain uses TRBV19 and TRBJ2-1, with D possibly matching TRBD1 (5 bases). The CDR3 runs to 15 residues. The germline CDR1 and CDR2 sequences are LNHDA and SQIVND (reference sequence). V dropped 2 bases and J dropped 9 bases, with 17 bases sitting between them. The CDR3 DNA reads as TGTGCCAGTAGTATAATGGCAGGGAATGGTGGTGAGCAGTTCTTC. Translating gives CASSIMAGNGGEQFF.

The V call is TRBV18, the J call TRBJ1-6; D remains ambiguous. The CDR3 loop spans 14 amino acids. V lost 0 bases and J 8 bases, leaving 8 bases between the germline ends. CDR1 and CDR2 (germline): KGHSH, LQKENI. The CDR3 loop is CASSPPPGDSPLHF. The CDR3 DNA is TGTGCCAGCTCACCACCGCCAGGCGATTCACCCCTCCACTTT.

In nucleotides, the CDR3 is TGTGCCAGTAGCCCAGACAGGAGCTCCTACAATGAGCAGTTCTTC. Translating it yields CASSPDRSSYNEQFF. The chain has TRBV19 and TRBJ2-1; D is perhaps TRBD1 (6 bases). This CDR3 is 15 amino acids long. Germline CDR1 and CDR2: LNHDA and SQIVND (reference sequence). Trimming shortened V by 6 bases and J by 0 bases, and 12 bases separated the two germline ends.

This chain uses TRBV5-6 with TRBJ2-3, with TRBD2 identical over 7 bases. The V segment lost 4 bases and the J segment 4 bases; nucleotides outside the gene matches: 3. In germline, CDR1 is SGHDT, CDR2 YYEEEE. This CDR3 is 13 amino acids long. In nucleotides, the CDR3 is TGTGCCAGCAGCAGGACTAGGTCAGATACGCAGTATTTT. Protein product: CASSRTRSDTQYF.

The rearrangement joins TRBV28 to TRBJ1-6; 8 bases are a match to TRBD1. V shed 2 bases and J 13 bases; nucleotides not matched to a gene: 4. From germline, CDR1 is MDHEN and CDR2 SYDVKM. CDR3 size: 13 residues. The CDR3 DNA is TGTGCCAGCAGTTTACAGGGGGCGGATCCCCTCCACTTT. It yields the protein CASSLQGADPLHF.

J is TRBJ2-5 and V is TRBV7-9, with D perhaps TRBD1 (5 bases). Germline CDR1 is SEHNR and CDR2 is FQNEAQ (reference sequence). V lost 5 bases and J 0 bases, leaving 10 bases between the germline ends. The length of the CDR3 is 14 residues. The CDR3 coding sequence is TGTGCCAGCAGCCCTACCAGGGACCAAGAGACCCAGTACTTC. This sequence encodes CASSPTRDQETQYF.

CDR3 protein: CASTAGDPGNTIYF. The CDR3 DNA reads TGTGCCAGTACCGCAGGGGATCCAGGAAACACCATATATTTT. The genes are TRBV19 and TRBJ1-3; a possible D gene is TRBD1 (6 bases). CDR1 and CDR2 (germline): LNHDA, SQIVND (reference sequence). Deletions cut 7 bases from V and 4 bases from J, with 14 bases between. CDR3 length: 14 residues.

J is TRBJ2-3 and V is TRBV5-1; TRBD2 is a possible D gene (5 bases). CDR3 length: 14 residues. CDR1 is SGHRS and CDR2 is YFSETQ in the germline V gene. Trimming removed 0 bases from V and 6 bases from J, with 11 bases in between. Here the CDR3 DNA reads TGCGCCAGCAGCTTGGCCTTAAGGGAGGATACGCAGTATTTT. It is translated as CASSLALREDTQYF.

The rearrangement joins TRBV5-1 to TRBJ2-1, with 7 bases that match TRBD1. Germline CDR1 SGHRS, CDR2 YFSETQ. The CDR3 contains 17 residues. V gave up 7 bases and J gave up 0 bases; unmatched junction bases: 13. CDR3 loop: CASGRDRLQSSYNEQFF. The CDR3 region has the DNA TGCGCCAGCGGCCGGGACAGATTACAGAGCTCCTACAATGAGCAGTTCTTC.

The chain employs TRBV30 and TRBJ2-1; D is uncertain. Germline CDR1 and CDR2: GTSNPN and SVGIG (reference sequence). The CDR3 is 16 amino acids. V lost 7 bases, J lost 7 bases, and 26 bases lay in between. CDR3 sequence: CASTHSLGSLGNEQFF. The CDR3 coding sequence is TGTGCCTCGACCCATTCGCTAGGCTCGCTAGGTAATGAGCAGTTCTTC. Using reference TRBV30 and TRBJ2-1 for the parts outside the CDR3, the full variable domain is SQTIHQWPATLVQPVGSPLSLECTVEGTSNPNLYWYRQAAGRGLQLLFYSVGIGQISSEVPQNLSASRPQDRQFILSSKKLLLSDSGFYLCASTHSLGSLGNEQFFGPGTRLTVL.

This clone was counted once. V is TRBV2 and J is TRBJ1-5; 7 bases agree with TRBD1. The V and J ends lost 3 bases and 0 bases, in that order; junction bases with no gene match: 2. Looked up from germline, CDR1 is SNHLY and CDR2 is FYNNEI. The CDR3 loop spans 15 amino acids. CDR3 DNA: TGTGCCAGCAGTGACGACAGGGTTAGCAATCAGCCCCAGCATTTT. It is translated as CASSDDRVSNQPQHF.

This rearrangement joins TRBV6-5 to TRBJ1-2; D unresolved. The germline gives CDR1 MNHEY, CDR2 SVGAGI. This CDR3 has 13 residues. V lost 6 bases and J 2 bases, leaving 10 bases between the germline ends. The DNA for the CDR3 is TGTGCCAGCAGGTCCGTCCCGAACTATGGCTACACCTTC. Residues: CASRSVPNYGYTF.

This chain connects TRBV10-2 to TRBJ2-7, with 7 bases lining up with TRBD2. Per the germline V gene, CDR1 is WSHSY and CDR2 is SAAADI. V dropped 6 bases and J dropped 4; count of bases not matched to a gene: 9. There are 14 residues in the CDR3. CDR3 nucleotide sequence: TGCGCCAGCAGGACTAGCAGAAATTTATACGAGCAGTACTTC. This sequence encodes CASRTSRNLYEQYF.

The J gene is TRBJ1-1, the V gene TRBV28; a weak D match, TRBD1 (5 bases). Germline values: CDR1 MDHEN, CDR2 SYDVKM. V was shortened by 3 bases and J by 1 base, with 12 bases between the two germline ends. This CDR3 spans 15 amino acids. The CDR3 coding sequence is TGTGCCAGCAGTTTCACCGGCGGGGCGAACACTGAAGCTTTCTTT. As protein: CASSFTGGANTEAFF.

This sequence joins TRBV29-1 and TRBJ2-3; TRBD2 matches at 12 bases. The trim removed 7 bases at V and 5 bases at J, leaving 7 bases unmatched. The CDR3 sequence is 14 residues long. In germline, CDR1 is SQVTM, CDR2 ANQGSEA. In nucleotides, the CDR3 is TGCAGCGGCATACTAGCGGGAGGAGTAGATACGCAGTATTTT. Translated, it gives CSGILAGGVDTQYF.

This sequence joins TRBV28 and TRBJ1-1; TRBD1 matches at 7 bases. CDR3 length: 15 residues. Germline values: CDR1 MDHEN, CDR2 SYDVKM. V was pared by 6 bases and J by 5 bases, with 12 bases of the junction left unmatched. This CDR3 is CASSIQTGSRTEAFF. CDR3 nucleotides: TGTGCCAGCAGCATCCAGACAGGGTCGAGAACTGAAGCTTTCTTT.

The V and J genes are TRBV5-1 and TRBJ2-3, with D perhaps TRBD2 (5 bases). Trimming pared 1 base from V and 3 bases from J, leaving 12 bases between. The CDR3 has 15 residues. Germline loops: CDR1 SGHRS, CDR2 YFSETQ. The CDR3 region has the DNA TGCGCCAGCAGCTTGAGCCCCCGGGGTACAGATACGCAGTATTTT. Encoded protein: CASSLSPRGTDTQYF.

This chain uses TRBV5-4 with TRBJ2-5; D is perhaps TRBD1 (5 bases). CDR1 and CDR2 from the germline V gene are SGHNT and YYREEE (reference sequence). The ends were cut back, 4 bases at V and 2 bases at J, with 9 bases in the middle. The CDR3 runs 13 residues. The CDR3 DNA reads TGTGCCAGCAGCCAGGGTAGGCAAGAGACCCAGTACTTC. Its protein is CASSQGRQETQYF.

CDR3 loop: CASRLGQYSGNTIYF. The DNA for the CDR3 is TGTGCCAGCAGATTAGGACAGTACTCTGGAAACACCATATATTTT. The chain combines TRBV6-5 with TRBJ1-3, with D possibly matching TRBD1 (6 bases). In germline, CDR1 is MNHEY, CDR2 SVGAGI. There are 15 residues in the CDR3. V was trimmed by 6 bases and J by 0 bases, leaving 12 bases between them.

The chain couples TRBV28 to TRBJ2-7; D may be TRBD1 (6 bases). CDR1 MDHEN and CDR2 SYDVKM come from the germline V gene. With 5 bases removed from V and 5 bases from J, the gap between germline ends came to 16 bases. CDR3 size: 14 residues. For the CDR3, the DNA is TGTGCCAGCAGTACCCCGGGACAATATCACGAGCAGTACTTC. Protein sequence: CASSTPGQYHEQYF. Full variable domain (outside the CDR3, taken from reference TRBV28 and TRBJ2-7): DVKVTQSSRYLVKRTGEKVFLECVQDMDHENMFWYRQDPGLGLRLIYFSYDVKMKEKGDIPEGYSVSREKKERFSLILESASTNQTSMYLCASSTPGQYHEQYFGPGTRLTVT.